This TCR beta chain was obtained from a study of T-cell reconstitution after alpha-beta-depleted transplantation in children. Overall study findings and caveats: At one year after transplant, newly produced T cells mostly accounted for T-cell counts and diversity. Surviving recipient T cells and thymic progenitors accounted for the high day-60 TCRbeta diversity observed in some patients. Alpha-beta T cells about two months after transplant reportedly derived from several hundred expanded graft clones.

This clonotype occurred a few times. No antigen is known for it. V gave up 7 bases and J gave up 3 bases, with 15 bases separating them. The CDR3 totals 14 residues. Germline CDR1 is SGHRS and CDR2 is YFSETQ. For TCRbeta, the library was prepared with unique molecular identifiers. TCRdb passed the PCR reads through MiXCR, listing each CDR3 protein once. The data show under 150,000 distinct CDR3 sequences, about 9.9% seen once. The chain couples TRBV5-1 to TRBJ2-3; a possible D gene is TRBD2 (5 bases). The receptor comes from a girl under two years old who had a stem cell transplant for combined immunodeficiency, so the T cells may come from the graft donor. The sequenced sample was PBMCs, mostly from graft donor cells, obtained 180 days after TCRalphabeta/CD19-depleted stem cell transplant. CDR3 DNA sequence: TGCGCCAGCGGTATTGGGTGGAGGACAGATACGCAGTATTTT. It translates to CASGIGWRTDTQYF.